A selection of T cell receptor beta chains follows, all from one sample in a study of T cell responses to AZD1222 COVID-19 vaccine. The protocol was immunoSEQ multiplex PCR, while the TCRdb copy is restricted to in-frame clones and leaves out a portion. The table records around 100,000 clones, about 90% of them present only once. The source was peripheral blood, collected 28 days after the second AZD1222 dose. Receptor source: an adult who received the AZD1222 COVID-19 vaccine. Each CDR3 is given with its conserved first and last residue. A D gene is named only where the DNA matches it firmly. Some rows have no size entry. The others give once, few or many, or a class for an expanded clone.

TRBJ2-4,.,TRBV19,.,CASSIGQAKNIQYF,TGTGCCAGTAGTATAGGACAAGCCAAAAACATTCAGTACTTC
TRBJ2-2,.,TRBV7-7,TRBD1,CASSLRSGTGGSTGELFF,TGTGCTAGCAGCTTACGCTCCGGGACAGGGGGCAGCACCGGGGAGCTGTTTTTT
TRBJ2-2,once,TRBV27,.,CASRIQGGELFF,TGTGCCAGCAGAATCCAGGGTGGGGAGCTGTTTTTT
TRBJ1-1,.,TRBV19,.,CASSIRATTNKNTEAFF,TGTGCCAGTAGTATAAGGGCGACTACGAATAAAAACACTGAAGCTTTCTTT
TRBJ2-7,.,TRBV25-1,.,CASSESGRANEQYF,TGTGCCAGCAGTGAATCGGGCAGGGCCAACGAGCAGTACTTC
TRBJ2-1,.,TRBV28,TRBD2,CASTSLSGSYNEQFF,TGTGCCAGCACTTCCCTGAGCGGGAGCTACAATGAGCAGTTCTTC
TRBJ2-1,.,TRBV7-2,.,CASSLGTTPNEQFF,TGTGCCAGCAGCTTAGGGACTACCCCCAATGAGCAGTTCTTC
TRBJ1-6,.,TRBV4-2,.,CASSQLGSPLHF,TGTGCCAGCAGCCAGTTGGGGTCACCCCTCCACTTT
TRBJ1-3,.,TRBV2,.,CASMRGNTIYF,TGTGCCAGCATGCGGGGAAACACCATATATTTT
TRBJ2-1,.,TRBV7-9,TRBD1,CASSRVPGTGLYNEQFF,TGTGCCAGCAGCCGAGTTCCGGGGACAGGGCTATACAATGAGCAGTTCTTC
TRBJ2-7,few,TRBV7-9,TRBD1,CASRRTGVPSYEQYF,TGTGCCAGCAGGAGGACAGGGGTCCCCTCCTACGAGCAGTACTTC
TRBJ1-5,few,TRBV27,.,CASSFGSQPGNQPQHF,TGTGCCAGCAGTTTTGGGAGTCAGCCCGGTAATCAGCCCCAGCATTTT
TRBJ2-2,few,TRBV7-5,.,CARSLAGQTPSGELFF,TGTGCCAGAAGCTTAGCAGGACAGACTCCCTCCGGGGAGCTGTTTTTT
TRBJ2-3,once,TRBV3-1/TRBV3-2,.,CASSPGPGRSTDTQYF,TGTGCCAGCAGCCCGGGTCCAGGGAGGAGCACAGATACGCAGTATTTT
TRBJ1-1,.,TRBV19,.,CASSIVGGQGWNTEAFF,TGTGCCAGTAGTATAGTAGGAGGGCAGGGTTGGAACACTGAAGCTTTCTTT
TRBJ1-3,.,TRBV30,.,CAWSGEGGNTIYF,TGTGCCTGGAGTGGGGAAGGGGGAAACACCATATATTTT
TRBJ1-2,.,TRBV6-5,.,CASTRQAGYGYTF,TGTGCCAGCACTCGACAGGCGGGCTATGGCTACACCTTC
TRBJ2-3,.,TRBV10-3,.,CAISEATDTQYF,TGTGCCATCAGTGAGGCGACAGATACGCAGTATTTT
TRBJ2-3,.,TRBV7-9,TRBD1,CASSLDGTGPDTQYF,TGTGCCAGCAGCTTAGATGGGACAGGGCCAGATACGCAGTATTTT
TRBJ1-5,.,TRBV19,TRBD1,CASSFLSMGQGMAQPQHF,TGTGCCAGTAGTTTCCTTTCGATGGGACAGGGAATGGCGCAGCCCCAGCATTTT
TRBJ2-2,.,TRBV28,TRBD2,CASSLAGLNTGELFF,TGTGCCAGCAGCCTAGCGGGACTGAACACCGGGGAGCTGTTTTTT
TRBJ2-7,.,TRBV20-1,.,CSASPGNQGGEQYF,TGCAGTGCTAGTCCCGGGAACCAAGGAGGCGAGCAGTACTTC
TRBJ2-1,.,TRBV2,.,CASSASWGVEQFF,TGTGCCAGCAGCGCCTCTTGGGGGGTTGAGCAGTTCTTC
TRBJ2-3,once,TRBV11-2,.,CASSLVGSGADTQYF,TGTGCCAGCAGCTTAGTGGGGTCGGGCGCAGATACGCAGTATTTT
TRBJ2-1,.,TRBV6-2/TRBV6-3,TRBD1,CASSVGQGGGEQFF,TGTGCCAGCAGTGTGGGACAGGGCGGCGGTGAGCAGTTCTTC
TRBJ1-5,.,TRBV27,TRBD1,CASRPDRGSNQPQHF,TGTGCCAGCAGGCCCGACAGGGGTAGCAATCAGCCCCAGCATTTT
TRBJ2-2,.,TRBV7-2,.,CASIPPGHGSTGELFF,TGTGCCAGCATCCCGCCGGGCCATGGTAGCACCGGGGAGCTGTTTTTT
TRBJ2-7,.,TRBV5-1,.,CASSFPRILYEQYF,TGCGCCAGCAGCTTCCCCAGGATTCTCTACGAGCAGTACTTC
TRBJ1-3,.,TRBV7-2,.,CASSLAGGNTIYF,TGTGCCAGCAGCTTAGCGGGCGGAAACACCATATATTTT
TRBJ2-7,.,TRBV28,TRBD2,CASSFPTSGRPEQYF,TGTGCCAGCAGTTTCCCAACTAGCGGGAGGCCCGAGCAGTACTTC